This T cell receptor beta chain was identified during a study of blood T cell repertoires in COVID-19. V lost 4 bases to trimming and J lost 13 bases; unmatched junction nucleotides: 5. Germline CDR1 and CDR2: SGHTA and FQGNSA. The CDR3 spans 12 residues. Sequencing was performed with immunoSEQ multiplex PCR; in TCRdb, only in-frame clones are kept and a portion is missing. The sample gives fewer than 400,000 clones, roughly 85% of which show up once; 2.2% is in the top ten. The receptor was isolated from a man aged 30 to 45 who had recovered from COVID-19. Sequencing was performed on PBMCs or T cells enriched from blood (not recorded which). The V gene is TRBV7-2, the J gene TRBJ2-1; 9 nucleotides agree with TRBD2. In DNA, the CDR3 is TGTGCCAGCAGCTCGCTAGCGGGGTTACAGTTCTTC. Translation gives CASSSLAGLQFF.